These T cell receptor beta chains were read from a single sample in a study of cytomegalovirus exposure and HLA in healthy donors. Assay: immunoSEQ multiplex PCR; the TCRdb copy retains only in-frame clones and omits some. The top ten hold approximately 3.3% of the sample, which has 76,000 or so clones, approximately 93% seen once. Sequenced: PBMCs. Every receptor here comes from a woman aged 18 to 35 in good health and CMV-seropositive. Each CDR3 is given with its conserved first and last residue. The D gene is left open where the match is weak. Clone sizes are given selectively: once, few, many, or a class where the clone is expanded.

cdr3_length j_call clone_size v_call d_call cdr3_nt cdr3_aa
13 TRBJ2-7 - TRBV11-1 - TGTGCCAGCAGCTTTCACAGGGATAACGAGCAGTACTTC CASSFHRDNEQYF
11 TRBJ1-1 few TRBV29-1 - TGCAGCGTCGACGGACTGCCTGAAGCTTTCTTT CSVDGLPEAFF
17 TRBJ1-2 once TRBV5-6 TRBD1 TGTGCCAGCAGCTTGGGACCCTCTCGGACAGGGAGCTATGGCTACACCTTC CASSLGPSRTGSYGYTF
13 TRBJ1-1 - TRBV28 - TGTGCCAGCAGTTTTAACAGGGTAACTGAAGCTTTCTTT CASSFNRVTEAFF
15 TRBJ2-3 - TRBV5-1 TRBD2 TGCGCCAGCAGCGTCGGGACTAGCGGGGGGGATACGCAGTATTTT CASSVGTSGGDTQYF
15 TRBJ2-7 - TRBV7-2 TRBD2 TGTGCCAGCAGCTTATCGGCGGGAGGTTTCTACGAGCAGTACTTC CASSLSAGGFYEQYF
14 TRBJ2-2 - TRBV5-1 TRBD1 TGCGCCAGCAGCTTGGGACAGGGAATCGGGGAGCTGTTTTTT CASSLGQGIGELFF
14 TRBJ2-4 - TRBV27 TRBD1 TGTGCCAGCAGTTTACTGGGGACAGAAAACATTCAGTACTTC CASSLLGTENIQYF
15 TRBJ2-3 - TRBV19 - TGTGCCAGTAAATGGTCCGGCTGGGCGACAGATACGCAGTATTTT CASKWSGWATDTQYF
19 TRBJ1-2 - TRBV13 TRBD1 TGTGCCAGCAGCACGACACGACAGGGGCCCCGTTGGGAGAGCGATGGCTACACCTTC CASSTTRQGPRWESDGYTF
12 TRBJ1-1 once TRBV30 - TGTGCCTGGACTGACGGGTACACTGAAGCTTTCTTT CAWTDGYTEAFF
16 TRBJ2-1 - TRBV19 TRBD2 TGTGCCAGTAGTGCCTTACTAGCGGGGGGCTACAATGAGCAGTTCTTC CASSALLAGGYNEQFF
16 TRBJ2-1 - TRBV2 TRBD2 TGTGCCAGCAGTGAAGTAACTAGCGTATTGAGGAATGAGCAGTTCTTC CASSEVTSVLRNEQFF
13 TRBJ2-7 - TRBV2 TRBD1 TGTGCCAGCAGGGGGACAGGGTCCTACGAGCAGTACTTC CASRGTGSYEQYF
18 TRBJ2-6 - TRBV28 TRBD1 TGTGCCAGTACCCTGACGGGACAGACAAGCTCTGGGGCCAACGTCCTGACTTTC CASTLTGQTSSGANVLTF
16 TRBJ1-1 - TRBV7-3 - TGTGCCAGCAGCCTCACCGGGACACCAGGCCGGACTGAAGCTTTCTTT CASSLTGTPGRTEAFF
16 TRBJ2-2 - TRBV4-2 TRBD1 TGTGCCAGCAGCCAAGAAGACAGGGGGCGCGCCGGGGAGCTGTTTTTT CASSQEDRGRAGELFF
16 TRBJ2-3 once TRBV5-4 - TGTGCCAGCAGCCGCCGGGACTCTCTCGACACAGATACGCAGTATTTT CASSRRDSLDTDTQYF
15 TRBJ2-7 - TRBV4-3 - TGCGCCAGCAGCCAAACAGAGGACTGGACCTACGAGCAGTACTTC CASSQTEDWTYEQYF
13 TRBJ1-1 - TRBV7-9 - TGTGCCAGCAGCTTAAACAGGGACACTGAAGCTTTCTTT CASSLNRDTEAFF
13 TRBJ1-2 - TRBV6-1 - TGTGCCAGCAGTGTAACAGGGTGGGGGGGCTACACCTTC CASSVTGWGGYTF
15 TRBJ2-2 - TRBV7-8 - TGTGCCAGCAGCAATCAACTCAGGGGTTCCGGGGAGCTGTTTTTT CASSNQLRGSGELFF
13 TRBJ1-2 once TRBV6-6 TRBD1 TGTGCCAGCAGCTCCGGGACAGGGCATGGCTACACCTTC CASSSGTGHGYTF
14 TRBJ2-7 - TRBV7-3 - TGTGCCAGCAGCTTATTCGGCGGTTCCTACGAGCAGTACTTC CASSLFGGSYEQYF
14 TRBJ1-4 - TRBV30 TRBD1 TGTGCCTGGTCCAGACAGGGAATAAATGAAAAACTGTTTTTT CAWSRQGINEKLFF
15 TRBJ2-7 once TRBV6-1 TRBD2 TGTGCCAGCAGTGAAGCTGGTGGGACTAGAAGCGAGCAGTACTTC CASSEAGGTRSEQYF
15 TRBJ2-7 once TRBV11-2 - TGTGCCAGCAGGACCGCCGCGGGCGGGGCCTACGAGCAGTACTTC CASRTAAGGAYEQYF
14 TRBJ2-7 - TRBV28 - TGTGCCAGCAGGACACCGGGGAGTACCTACGAGCAGTACTTC CASRTPGSTYEQYF
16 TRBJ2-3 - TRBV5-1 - TGCGCCAGCAGGGCGCTCGGGGGGCTGGGGACAGATACGCAGTATTTT CASRALGGLGTDTQYF
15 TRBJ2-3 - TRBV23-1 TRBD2 TGCGCCACCTTCCCTCAGCGGGAGGGCCGTGATACGCAGTATTTT CATFPQREGRDTQYF
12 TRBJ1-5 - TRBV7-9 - TGTGCCAGCAGCGGAGACTCCCAGCCCCAGCATTTT CASSGDSQPQHF
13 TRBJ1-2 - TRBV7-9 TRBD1 TGTGCCAGCAGCCCCGGGGACAGCTATGGCTACACCTTC CASSPGDSYGYTF
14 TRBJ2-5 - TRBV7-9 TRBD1 TGTGCCAGTACCCTACAGGGGGCGCAGGAGACCCAGTACTTC CASTLQGAQETQYF
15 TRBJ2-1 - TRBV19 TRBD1 TGTGCCAGTAGGCCGGGACAGGGGGCTCTTCAAGAGCAGTTCTTC CASRPGQGALQEQFF
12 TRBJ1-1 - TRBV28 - TGTGCCAGCCTCCGCCGGGGGGCGCGAGCTTTCTTT CASLRRGARAFF
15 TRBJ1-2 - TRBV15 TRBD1 TGTGCCACCAGCCCGGGGGGACAGGGTGACTATGGCTACACCTTC CATSPGGQGDYGYTF
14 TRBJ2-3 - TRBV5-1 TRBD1 TGCGCCAGCAGCTGGACAGGGGTTCCAGATACGCAGTATTTT CASSWTGVPDTQYF
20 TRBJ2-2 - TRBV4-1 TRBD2 TGCGCCAGCAGCCAAGATTTCGAGACTAGCGGGCCTACGAACACCGGGGAGCTGTTTTTT CASSQDFETSGPTNTGELFF
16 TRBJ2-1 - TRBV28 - TGTGCCAGCAGTTCCTGGACAGTCGTAAATTACAATGAGCAGTTCTTC CASSSWTVVNYNEQFF
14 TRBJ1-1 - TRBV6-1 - TGTGCCAGCAGACCACCGGACAGGAACACTGAAGCTTTCTTT CASRPPDRNTEAFF
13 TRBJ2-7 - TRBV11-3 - TGTGCCAGCAGCTACTCCAGGGATTACGAGCAGTACTTC CASSYSRDYEQYF
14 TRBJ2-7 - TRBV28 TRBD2 TGTGCCAGCAGCCGCCGGACTAGCATTTACGAGCAGTACTTC CASSRRTSIYEQYF
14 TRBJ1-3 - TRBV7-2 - TGTGCCAGCAGCCCTCAGGGAACTGGAAACACCATATATTTT CASSPQGTGNTIYF
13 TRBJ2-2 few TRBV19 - TGTGCCAGTAGTTTGACAGTTACCGGGGAGCTGTTTTTT CASSLTVTGELFF
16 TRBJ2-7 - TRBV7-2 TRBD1 TGTGCCAGCAGCCAGGGGGAGAGGACAGGGCTCTTCGAGCAGTACTTC CASSQGERTGLFEQYF
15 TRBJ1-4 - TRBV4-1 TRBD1 TGCGCCAGCAGCCGCCGACAGGGGGCTAATGAAAAACTGTTTTTT CASSRRQGANEKLFF
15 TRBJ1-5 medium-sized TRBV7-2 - TGTGCCAGCAGCCGAGACTACTATAGCAATCAGCCCCAGCATTTT CASSRDYYSNQPQHF
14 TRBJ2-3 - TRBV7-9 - TGTGCCAGCAGCTCCCGGACAGTCTCAGATACGCAGTATTTT CASSSRTVSDTQYF
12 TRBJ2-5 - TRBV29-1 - TGCAGCGTTGTGGGGAGAGGCGAGACCCAGTACTTC CSVVGRGETQYF
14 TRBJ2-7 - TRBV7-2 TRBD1 TGTGCCAGCAGCCCGACGACAGGGTCCCACGAGCAGTACTTC CASSPTTGSHEQYF
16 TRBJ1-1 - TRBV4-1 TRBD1 TGCGCCAGCAGCCAAAGCTCTAGACAGGGGGTCACTGAAGCTTTCTTT CASSQSSRQGVTEAFF
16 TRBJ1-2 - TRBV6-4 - TGTGCCAGCAGTGGCTCCCGGGGGAAGGGGACCTATGGCTACACCTTC CASSGSRGKGTYGYTF
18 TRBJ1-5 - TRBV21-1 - TGTGCCAGCAGCCTCTACATGAGGGGGCCAGATAGCAATCAGCCCCAGCATTTT CASSLYMRGPDSNQPQHF
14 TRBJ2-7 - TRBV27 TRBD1 TGTGCCAGCAGTTTGACAGGGGGCGGGTACGAGCAGTACTTC CASSLTGGGYEQYF
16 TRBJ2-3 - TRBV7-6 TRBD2 TGTGCCAGCAGCTCCCGGACTAGCGGGGGAGGAGATACGCAGTATTTT CASSSRTSGGGDTQYF
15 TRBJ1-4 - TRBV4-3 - TGCGCCAGCAGCCAAGAAGGAGGGGCATATGAAAAACTGTTTTTT CASSQEGGAYEKLFF
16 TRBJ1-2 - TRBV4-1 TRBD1 TGCGCCAGCAGCCAAGGTGGGGGACAGAGCTTCTATGGCTACACCTTC CASSQGGGQSFYGYTF
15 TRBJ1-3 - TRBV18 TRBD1 TGTGCCAGCTCACCACCGGGACAGGGGGCAAACACCATATATTTT CASSPPGQGANTIYF
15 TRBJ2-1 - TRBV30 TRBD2 TGTGCCTGGAGTTCGGGACTAGCGGGGTACAATGAGCAGTTCTTC CAWSSGLAGYNEQFF
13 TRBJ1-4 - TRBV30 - TGTGCCTGGATATCTGAGGCGGCCGGAGAACTGTTTTTT CAWISEAAGELFF